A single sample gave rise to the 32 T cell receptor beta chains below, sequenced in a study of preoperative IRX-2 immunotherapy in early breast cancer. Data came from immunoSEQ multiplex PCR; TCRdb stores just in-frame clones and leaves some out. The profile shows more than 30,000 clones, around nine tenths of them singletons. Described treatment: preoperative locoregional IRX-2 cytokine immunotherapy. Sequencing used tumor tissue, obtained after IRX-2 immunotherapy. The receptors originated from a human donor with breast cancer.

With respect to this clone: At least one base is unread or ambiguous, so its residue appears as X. CDR3: CASSLGXGNTIYF. DNA of the CDR3: TGTGCCAGCAGCCTAGGGTTKGGAAACACCATATATTTT. The chain combines TRBV7-1 with TRBJ1-3; D unresolved. TRBV7-1 is an ORF for which the function is uncertain. Trimming cost V 5 bases and J 4 bases, with 9 bases left between them. The CDR3 length is 13 residues.

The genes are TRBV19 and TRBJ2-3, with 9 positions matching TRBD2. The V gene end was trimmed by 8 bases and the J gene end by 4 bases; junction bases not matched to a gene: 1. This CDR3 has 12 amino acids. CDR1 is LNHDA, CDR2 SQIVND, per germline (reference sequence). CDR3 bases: TGTGCCAGTGGGACTAGCTCAGATACGCAGTATTTT. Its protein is CASGTSSDTQYF.

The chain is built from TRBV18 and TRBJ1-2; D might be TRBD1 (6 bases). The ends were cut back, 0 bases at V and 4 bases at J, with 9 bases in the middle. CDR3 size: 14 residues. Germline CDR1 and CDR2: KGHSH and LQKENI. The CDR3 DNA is TGTGCCAGCTCACCACCGGGGGACACCTATGGCTACACCTTC. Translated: CASSPPGDTYGYTF.

CDR3 loop: CASSFGTFEKLFF. The DNA for the CDR3 is TGTGCCAGTAGTTTCGGGACCTTTGAAAAACTGTTTTTT. This chain uses TRBV19 with TRBJ1-4, with D maybe TRBD1 (5 bases). The V end lost 5 bases, the J end lost 7 bases, and 11 bases lay between the germline ends. Germline-derived CDR1 and CDR2 are LNHDA and SQIVND (reference sequence). The CDR3 contains 13 residues.

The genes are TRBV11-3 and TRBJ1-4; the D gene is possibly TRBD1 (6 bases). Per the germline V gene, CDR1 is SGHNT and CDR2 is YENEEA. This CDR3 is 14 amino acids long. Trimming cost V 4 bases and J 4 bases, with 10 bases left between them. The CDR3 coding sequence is TGTGCCAGCAGCTGGGGACAAAGTAATGAAAAACTGTTTTTT. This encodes CASSWGQSNEKLFF.

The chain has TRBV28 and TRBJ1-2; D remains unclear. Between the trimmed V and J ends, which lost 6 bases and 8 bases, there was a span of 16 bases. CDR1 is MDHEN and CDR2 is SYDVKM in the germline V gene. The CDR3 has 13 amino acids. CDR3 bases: TGTGCCAGCAGCCCCGTTCGCCCTGAGGGCTACACCTTC. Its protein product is CASSPVRPEGYTF.

The CDR3 loop is CASSQGRLLNTEAFF. For the CDR3, the DNA is TGTGCCAGCAGCCAGGGGCGACTCCTGAACACTGAAGCTTTCTTT. The chain couples TRBV14 to TRBJ1-1; D may be TRBD1 (5 bases). This CDR3 comprises 15 residues. V lost 3 bases, J lost 0 bases, and 11 bases lay in between. Germline lookup yields CDR1 SGHDN and CDR2 FVKESK.

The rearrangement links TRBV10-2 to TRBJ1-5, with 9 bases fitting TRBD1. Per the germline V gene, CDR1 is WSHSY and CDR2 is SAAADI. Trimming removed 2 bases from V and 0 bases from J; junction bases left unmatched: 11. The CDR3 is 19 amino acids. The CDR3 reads CASSEMGTGQSYSNQPQHF. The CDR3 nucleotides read TGCGCCAGCAGTGAGATGGGGACAGGGCAATCCTATAGCAATCAGCCCCAGCATTTT.

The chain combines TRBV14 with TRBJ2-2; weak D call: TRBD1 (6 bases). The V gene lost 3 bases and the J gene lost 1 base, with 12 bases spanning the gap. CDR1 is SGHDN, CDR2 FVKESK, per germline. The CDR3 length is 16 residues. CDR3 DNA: TGTGCCAGCAGCCAGACGGACAGCATGAACACCGGGGAGCTGTTTTTT. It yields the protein CASSQTDSMNTGELFF.

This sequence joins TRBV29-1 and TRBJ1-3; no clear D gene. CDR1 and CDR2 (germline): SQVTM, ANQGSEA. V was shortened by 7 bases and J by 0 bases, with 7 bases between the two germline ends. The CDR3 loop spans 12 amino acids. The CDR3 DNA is TGCAGCGGGGTTAGCTCTGGAAACACCATATATTTT. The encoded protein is CSGVSSGNTIYF. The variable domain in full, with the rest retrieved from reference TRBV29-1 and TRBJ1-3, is SAVISQKPSRDICQRGTSLTIQCQVDSQVTMMFWYRQQPGQSLTLIATANQGSEATYESGFVIDKFPISRPNLTFSTLTVSNMSPEDSSIYLCSGVSSGNTIYFGEGSWLTVV.

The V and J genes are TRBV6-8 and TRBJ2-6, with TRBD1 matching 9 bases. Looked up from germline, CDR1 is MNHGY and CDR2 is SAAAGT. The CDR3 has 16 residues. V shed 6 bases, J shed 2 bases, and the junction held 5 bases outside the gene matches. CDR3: CASRSRDRAGANVLTF. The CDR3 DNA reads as TGTGCCAGCAGGTCCCGGGACAGGGCTGGGGCCAACGTCCTGACTTTC.

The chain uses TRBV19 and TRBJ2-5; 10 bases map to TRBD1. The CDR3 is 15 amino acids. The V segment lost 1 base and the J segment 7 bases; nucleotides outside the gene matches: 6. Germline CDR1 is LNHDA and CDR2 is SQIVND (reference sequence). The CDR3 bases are TGTGCCAGTAGTATAGCCTGGACAGGGGGTCGGACCCAGTACTTC. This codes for CASSIAWTGGRTQYF.

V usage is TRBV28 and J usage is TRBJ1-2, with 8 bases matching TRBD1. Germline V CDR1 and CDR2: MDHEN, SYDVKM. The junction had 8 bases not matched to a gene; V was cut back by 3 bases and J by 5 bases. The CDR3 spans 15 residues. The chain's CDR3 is CASSFGTGGRYGYTF. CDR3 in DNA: TGTGCCAGCAGTTTTGGGACAGGTGGAAGATATGGCTACACCTTC.

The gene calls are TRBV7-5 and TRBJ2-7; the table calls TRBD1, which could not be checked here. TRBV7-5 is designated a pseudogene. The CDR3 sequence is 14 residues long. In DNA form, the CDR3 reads TGTGCCAGCAGCTTTAGTGGGAACAGGGTCGAGCAGTACGTC. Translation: CASSFSGNRVEQYV.

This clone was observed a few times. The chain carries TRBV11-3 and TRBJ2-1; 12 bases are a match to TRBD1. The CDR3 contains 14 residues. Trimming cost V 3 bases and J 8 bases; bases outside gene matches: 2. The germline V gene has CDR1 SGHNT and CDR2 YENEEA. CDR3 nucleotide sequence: TGTGCCAGCAGCTTGGGACAGGGGGCGGATGAGCAGTTCTTC. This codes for CASSLGQGADEQFF.

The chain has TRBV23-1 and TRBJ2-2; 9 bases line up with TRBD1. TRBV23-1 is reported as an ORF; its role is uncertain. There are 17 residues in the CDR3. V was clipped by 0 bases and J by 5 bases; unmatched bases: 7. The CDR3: CASSQSIPGQGTGELFF. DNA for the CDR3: TGCGCCAGCAGTCAATCCATTCCGGGACAGGGTACCGGGGAGCTGTTTTTT.

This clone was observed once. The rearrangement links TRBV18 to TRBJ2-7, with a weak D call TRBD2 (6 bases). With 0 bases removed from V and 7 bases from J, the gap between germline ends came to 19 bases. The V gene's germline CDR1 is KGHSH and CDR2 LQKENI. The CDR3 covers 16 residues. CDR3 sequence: CASSPPMTAMGREQYF. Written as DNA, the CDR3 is TGTGCCAGCTCACCACCGATGACTGCGATGGGGAGGGAGCAGTACTTC.

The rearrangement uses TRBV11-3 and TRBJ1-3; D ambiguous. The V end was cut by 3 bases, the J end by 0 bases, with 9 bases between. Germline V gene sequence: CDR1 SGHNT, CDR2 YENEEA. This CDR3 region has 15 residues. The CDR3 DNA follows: TGTGCCAGCAGCTTGGGCAGTTACTCTGGAAACACCATATATTTT. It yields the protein CASSLGSYSGNTIYF.

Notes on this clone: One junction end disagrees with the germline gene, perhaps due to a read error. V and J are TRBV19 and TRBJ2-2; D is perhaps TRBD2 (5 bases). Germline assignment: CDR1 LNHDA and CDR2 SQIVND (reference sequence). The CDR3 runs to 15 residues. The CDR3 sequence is CASSIGGMGTGKLFF. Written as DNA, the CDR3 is TGTGCCAGTAGTATAGGAGGGATGGGCACCGGGAAGCTGTTTTTT.

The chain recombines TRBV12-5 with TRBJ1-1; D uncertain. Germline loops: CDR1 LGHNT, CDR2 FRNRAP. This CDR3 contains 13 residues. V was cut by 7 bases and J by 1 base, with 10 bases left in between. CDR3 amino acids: CASDLWENTEAFF. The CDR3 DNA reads TGTGCTAGTGATCTCTGGGAGAACACTGAAGCTTTCTTT. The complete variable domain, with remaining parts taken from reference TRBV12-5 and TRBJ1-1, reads DARVTQTPRHKVTEMGQEVTMRCQPILGHNTVFWYRQTMMQGLELLAYFRNRAPLDDSGMPKDRFSAEMPDATLATLKIQPSEPRDSAVYFCASDLWENTEAFFGQGTRLTVV.

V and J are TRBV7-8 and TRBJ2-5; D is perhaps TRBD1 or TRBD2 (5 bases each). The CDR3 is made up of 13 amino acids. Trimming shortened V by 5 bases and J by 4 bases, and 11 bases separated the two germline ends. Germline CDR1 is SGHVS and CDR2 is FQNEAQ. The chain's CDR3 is CASSLGRGETQYF. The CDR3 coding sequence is TGTGCCAGCAGCCTGGGACGAGGAGAGACCCAGTACTTC. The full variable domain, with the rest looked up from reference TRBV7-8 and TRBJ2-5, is GAGVSQSPRYKVAKRGQDVALRCDPISGHVSLFWYQQALGQGPEFLTYFQNEAQLDKSGLPSDRFFAERPEGSVSTLKIQRTQQEDSAVYLCASSLGRGETQYFGPGTRLLVL.

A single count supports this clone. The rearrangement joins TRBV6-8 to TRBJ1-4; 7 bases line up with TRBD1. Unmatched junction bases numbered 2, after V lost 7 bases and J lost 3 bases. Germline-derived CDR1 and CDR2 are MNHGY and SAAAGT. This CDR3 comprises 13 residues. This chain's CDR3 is CASNDRANEKLFF. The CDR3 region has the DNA TGTGCCAGCAACGACAGGGCTAATGAAAAACTGTTTTTT.

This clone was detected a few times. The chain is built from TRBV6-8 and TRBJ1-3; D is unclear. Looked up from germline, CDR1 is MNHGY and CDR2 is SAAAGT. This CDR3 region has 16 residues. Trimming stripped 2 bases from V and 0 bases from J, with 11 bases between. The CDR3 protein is CASSYTKTRSGNTIYF. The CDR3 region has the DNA TGTGCCAGCAGTTACACCAAGACCCGCTCTGGAAACACCATATATTTT.

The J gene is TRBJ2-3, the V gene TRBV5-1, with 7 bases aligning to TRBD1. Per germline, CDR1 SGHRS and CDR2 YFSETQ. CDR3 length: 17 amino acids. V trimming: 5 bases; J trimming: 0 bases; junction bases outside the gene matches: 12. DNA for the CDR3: TGCGCCAGCAGGGGGACAGCTACAACTACGAGCACAGATACGCAGTATTTT. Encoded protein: CASRGTATTTSTDTQYF.

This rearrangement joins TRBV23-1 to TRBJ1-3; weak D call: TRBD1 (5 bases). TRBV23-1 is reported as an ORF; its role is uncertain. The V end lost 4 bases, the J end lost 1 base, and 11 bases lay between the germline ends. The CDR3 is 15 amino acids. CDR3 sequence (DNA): TGCGCCAGCAGTCGAGAGGGGTTGTCTGGAAACACCATATATTTT. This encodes CASSREGLSGNTIYF.

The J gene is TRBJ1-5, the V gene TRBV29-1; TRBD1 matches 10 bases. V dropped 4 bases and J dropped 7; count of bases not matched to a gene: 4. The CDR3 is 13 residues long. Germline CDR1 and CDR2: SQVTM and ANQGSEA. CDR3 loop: CSVGQGAYQPQHF. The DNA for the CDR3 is TGCAGCGTTGGACAGGGGGCATACCAGCCCCAGCATTTT. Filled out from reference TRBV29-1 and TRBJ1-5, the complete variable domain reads SAVISQKPSRDICQRGTSLTIQCQVDSQVTMMFWYRQQPGQSLTLIATANQGSEATYESGFVIDKFPISRPNLTFSTLTVSNMSPEDSSIYLCSVGQGAYQPQHFGDGTRLSIL.

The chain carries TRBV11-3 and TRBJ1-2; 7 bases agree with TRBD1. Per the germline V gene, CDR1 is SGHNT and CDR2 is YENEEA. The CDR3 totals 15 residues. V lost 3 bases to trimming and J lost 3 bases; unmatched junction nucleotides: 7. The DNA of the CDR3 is TGTGCCAGCAGCTTCCTACGGACAGGAGACTATGGCTACACCTTC. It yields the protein CASSFLRTGDYGYTF.

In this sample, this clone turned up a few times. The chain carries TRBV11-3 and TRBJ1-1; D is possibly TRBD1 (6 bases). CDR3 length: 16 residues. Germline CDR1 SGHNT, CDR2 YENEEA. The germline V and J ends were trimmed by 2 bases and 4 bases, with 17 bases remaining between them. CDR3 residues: CASSLRAGRGTTEAFF. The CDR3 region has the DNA TGTGCCAGCAGCTTAAGGGCCGGCAGGGGAACCACTGAAGCTTTCTTT. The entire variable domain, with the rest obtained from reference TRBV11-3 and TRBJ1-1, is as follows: EAGVVQSPRYKIIEKKQPVAFWCNPISGHNTLYWYLQNLGQGPELLIRYENEEAVDDSQLPKDRFSAERLKGVDSTLKIQPAELGDSAVYLCASSLRAGRGTTEAFFGQGTRLTVV.

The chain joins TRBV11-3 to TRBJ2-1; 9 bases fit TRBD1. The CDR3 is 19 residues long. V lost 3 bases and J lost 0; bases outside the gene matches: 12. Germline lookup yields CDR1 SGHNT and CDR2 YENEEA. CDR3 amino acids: CASSFRTGDLKSSYNEQFF. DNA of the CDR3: TGTGCCAGCAGCTTCCGGACAGGGGACCTTAAGAGCTCCTACAATGAGCAGTTCTTC.

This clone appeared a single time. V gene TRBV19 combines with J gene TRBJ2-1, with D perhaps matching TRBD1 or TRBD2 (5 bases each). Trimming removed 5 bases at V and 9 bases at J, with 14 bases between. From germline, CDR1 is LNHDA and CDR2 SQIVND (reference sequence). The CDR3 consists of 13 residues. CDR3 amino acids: CASSWGSWFEQFF. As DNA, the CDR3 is TGTGCCAGTAGTTGGGGGAGTTGGTTTGAGCAGTTCTTC. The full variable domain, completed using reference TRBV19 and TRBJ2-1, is DGGITQSPKYLFRKEGQNVTLSCEQNLNHDAMYWYRQDPGQGLRLIYYSQIVNDFQKGDIAEGYSVSREKKESFPLTVTSAQKNPTAFYLCASSWGSWFEQFFGPGTRLTVL.

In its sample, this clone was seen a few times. The CDR3 sequence: CASTTGQGASGELFF. Written as DNA, the CDR3 is TGTGCCTCCACGACGGGACAGGGGGCTTCCGGGGAGCTGTTTTTT. The chain links TRBV18 to TRBJ2-2; the match to TRBD1 covers 12 bases. CDR3 size: 15 residues. The germline CDR1 and CDR2 sequences are KGHSH and LQKENI. Trimming took 11 bases from V and 6 from J; bases not matched to a gene: 10.

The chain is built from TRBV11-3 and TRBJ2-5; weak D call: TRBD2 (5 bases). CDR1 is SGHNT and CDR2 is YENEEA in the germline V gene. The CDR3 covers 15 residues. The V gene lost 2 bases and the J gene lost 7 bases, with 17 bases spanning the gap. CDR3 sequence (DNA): TGTGCCAGCAGCTTAACGCGTGAACTAGGTTGGACCCAGTACTTC. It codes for CASSLTRELGWTQYF.